This paragraph reports one TCR beta chain. The antigen is unknown. This table comes from immunoSEQ multiplex PCR, and its TCRdb copy is limited to in-frame clones, with some not included. The repertoire has tens of thousands of clones, 82% of them found once; the top ten carry roughly 10%. This sample stems from a study of PD-1 blockade in classical Hodgkin lymphoma. Findings and caveats of the study: While CD8+ TCR diversity did not rise significantly by C4D1, CD4+ TCR diversity did. Baseline diversity was lower in partial responders and progressors than complete responders.

Germline V lookup: CDR1 MDHEN, CDR2 SYDVKM. V lost 2 bases to trimming and J lost 7 bases; unmatched junction nucleotides: 8. The CDR3 is made up of 16 amino acids. After autologous stem cell transplantation all patients relapsed, and prior brentuximab vedotin exposure differed between cohorts. This sample comprised peripheral blood mononuclear cells (PBMCs), obtained before the second cycle of nivolumab. The sequence came from a human donor with classical Hodgkin lymphoma. The rearrangement uses TRBV28 and TRBJ1-6; 7 bases align to TRBD1. Here the CDR3 DNA reads TGTGCCAGCAGTTTAATCTCCAGGGGGTGGAATTCACCCCTCCACTTT. Amino acid sequence: CASSLISRGWNSPLHF.